The next 24 T cell receptor beta chains were all read from a single sample in a study of blood T cell repertoires in COVID-19. Produced via immunoSEQ multiplex PCR; TCRdb's table is partial and in-frame only. The table shows over 150,000 clones, with roughly 88% occurring only once. The specimen was peripheral blood. These receptors came from a woman between 40 and 50 years old with COVID-19, enrolled during active disease.

The CDR3 nucleotides are TGTGCTAGTGCCGCGACAGGCTGGGGTACCATGAACACTGAAGCTTTCTTT. It yields the protein CASAATGWGTMNTEAFF. The rearrangement joins TRBV12-5 to TRBJ1-1; D possibly corresponds to TRBD1 (6 bases). V was pared by 7 bases and J by 0 bases, with 21 bases between. CDR1 and CDR2 from the germline V gene are LGHNT and FRNRAP. This CDR3 has 17 amino acids.

The V and J genes are TRBV10-2 and TRBJ1-2; D is ambiguous. Trimming removed 4 bases at V and 4 bases at J, with 13 bases between. CDR3 length equals 14 residues. The germline V gene encodes CDR1 WSHSY and CDR2 SAAADI. The CDR3 bases are TGCGCCAGCAGTGGGGAGGGCGAGGCCTATGGCTACACCTTC. Translated, it gives CASSGEGEAYGYTF.

There are a few counts of this clone. The rearrangement links TRBV27 to TRBJ1-1, with D uncertain. The CDR3 has 14 amino acids. From germline, CDR1 is MNHEY and CDR2 SMNVEV (reference sequence). The ends were cut back, 5 bases at V and 0 bases at J, with 10 bases in the middle. CDR3: CASSPDSMNTEAFF. The CDR3 coding sequence is TGTGCCAGCAGTCCTGACTCCATGAACACTGAAGCTTTCTTT.

The V gene is TRBV5-1, the J gene TRBJ2-3, with D possibly TRBD1 on 5 matching bases. CDR3 size: 16 residues. The V end was cut by 4 bases, the J end by 2 bases, with 17 bases between. Germline V lookup: CDR1 SGHRS, CDR2 YFSETQ. In DNA, the CDR3 is TGCGCCAGCAGCCCTACCTTAACAGGTTACACAGATACGCAGTATTTT. Translating it yields CASSPTLTGYTDTQYF.

This clone has more than one count but fewer than ten. This chain uses TRBV28 with TRBJ1-2, with 7 bases matching TRBD1. This CDR3 is 12 amino acids long. Germline assignment: CDR1 MDHEN and CDR2 SYDVKM. The junction had 9 bases not matched to a gene; V was cut back by 7 bases and J by 10 bases. The CDR3 region has the DNA TGTGCCAGCACCAACGACAGGGTTCCCTACACCTTC. It encodes CASTNDRVPYTF.

V and J are TRBV30 and TRBJ1-3; no definite D call. Germline V gives CDR1 GTSNPN, CDR2 SVGIG (reference sequence). The CDR3 is 17 residues long. Trimming removed 3 bases at V and 0 bases at J, with 18 bases between. CDR3 region: CAWRIPGTVSSGNTIYF. The CDR3 nucleotides are TGTGCCTGGAGAATCCCCGGAACAGTAAGCTCTGGAAACACCATATATTTT. Filled out from reference TRBV30 and TRBJ1-3, the complete variable domain reads SQTIHQWPATLVQPVGSPLSLECTVEGTSNPNLYWYRQAAGRGLQLLFYSVGIGQISSEVPQNLSASRPQDRQFILSSKKLLLSDSGFYLCAWRIPGTVSSGNTIYFGEGSWLTVV.

This clone was picked up one time. The V gene is TRBV15, the J gene TRBJ1-5, with D perhaps matching TRBD1 (6 bases). V lost 2 bases and J lost 2, with 13 bases in between. CDR1 is LNHNV and CDR2 is YYDKDF in the germline V gene (reference sequence). CDR3 length: 16 amino acids. CDR3 coding DNA: TGTGCCACCAGCAGACCTCAGGGGTCGGGCAATCAGCCCCAGCATTTT. It encodes CATSRPQGSGNQPQHF.

This chain joins TRBV9 and TRBJ2-3, with D uncertain. Germline assignment: CDR1 SGDLS and CDR2 YYNGEE. Deletions cut 4 bases from V and 2 bases from J, with 11 bases between. This CDR3 is built from 14 residues. Written as DNA, the CDR3 is TGTGCCAGCAGCCTTCGGAGCCACACAGATACGCAGTATTTT. Amino acid sequence: CASSLRSHTDTQYF.

The J gene is TRBJ2-3, the V gene TRBV14, with 8 nucleotides matching TRBD1. Per the germline V gene, CDR1 is SGHDN and CDR2 is FVKESK. This CDR3 is built from 19 residues. V shed 5 bases and J 2 bases; nucleotides not matched to a gene: 18. The CDR3 DNA sequence: TGTGCCAGCAGCTATCGAACTACCGGGACAGGACTAACCACAGATACGCAGTATTTT. It encodes CASSYRTTGTGLTTDTQYF.

A note on this clone: This could be a read error, since a much larger clone is one nucleotide away. The chain carries TRBV7-2 and TRBJ1-5; no definite D call. CDR3 length equals 13 residues. V lost 3 bases to trimming and J lost 0 bases, with 3 bases between them. Looked up from germline, CDR1 is SGHTA and CDR2 is FQGNSA. This CDR3 is CASSFSSNQPQHF. The CDR3 bases are TGTGCCAGCAGCTTCAGTAGCAATCAGCCCCAGCATTTT.

The chain recombines TRBV14 with TRBJ1-2; unclear D gene. V lost 0 bases to trimming and J lost 4 bases, with 9 bases between them. The CDR3 loop spans 14 amino acids. CDR1 and CDR2 (germline): SGHDN, FVKESK. CDR3 bases: TGTGCCAGCAGCCAAGAGTCCGGTGTCTATGGCTACACCTTC. This sequence encodes CASSQESGVYGYTF. The whole variable domain, filled in from reference TRBV14 and TRBJ1-2, reads EAGVTQFPSHSVIEKGQTVTLRCDPISGHDNLYWYRRVMGKEIKFLLHFVKESKQDESGMPNNRFLAERTGGTYSTLKVQPAELEDSGVYFCASSQESGVYGYTFGSGTRLTVV.

The chain uses TRBV5-1 and TRBJ2-5; 7 bases are a match to TRBD2. The CDR3 contains 14 residues. J lost 2 bases, V lost 1 base, and 2 bases had no gene match. CDR1 SGHRS and CDR2 YFSETQ come from the germline V gene. The CDR3 DNA sequence: TGCGCCAGCAGCTTGTTCGGGGGGCAAGAGACCCAGTACTTC. Protein product: CASSLFGGQETQYF.

The V and J genes are TRBV11-2 and TRBJ1-4; TRBD1 might be the D (6 bases). The CDR3 consists of 17 residues. Germline CDR1 is SGHAT and CDR2 is FQNNGV. Trimming removed 0 bases from V and 6 bases from J, with 17 bases in between. This CDR3 reads CASSLDLTARGDEKLFF. The CDR3 bases are TGTGCCAGCAGCTTAGATCTCACAGCCAGGGGAGATGAAAAACTGTTTTTT.

The rearrangement links TRBV6-5 to TRBJ1-2; D uncertain. The V gene's germline CDR1 is MNHEY and CDR2 SVGAGI. CDR3 length: 12 residues. Trimming stripped 5 bases from V and 5 bases from J, with 9 bases between. Written as DNA, the CDR3 is TGTGCCAGCAGTACGCAGATGTATGGCTACACCTTC. Amino acids: CASSTQMYGYTF.

This chain joins TRBV7-8 and TRBJ2-5; 11 bases map to TRBD2. The CDR3 covers 16 residues. Germline V gene data show CDR1 as SGHVS and CDR2 as FQNEAQ. J lost 5 bases, V lost 2 bases, and 7 bases had no gene match. CDR3 in DNA: TGTGCCAGCAGCTTAATCGGTAGCGGGAGGGCCGAGACCCAGTACTTC. The encoded protein is CASSLIGSGRAETQYF.

V is TRBV2 and J is TRBJ2-1; weak D call: TRBD2 (5 bases). Trimming removed 1 base at V and 0 bases at J, with 10 bases between. Germline-derived CDR1 and CDR2 are SNHLY and FYNNEI. The CDR3 covers 16 residues. Written as DNA, the CDR3 is TGTGCCAGCAGTGAAGGGGAGTGGAGCTCCTACAATGAGCAGTTCTTC. Protein: CASSEGEWSSYNEQFF.

The chain links TRBV5-5 to TRBJ2-7; 12 nucleotides agree with TRBD1. Germline assignment: CDR1 SGHKS and CDR2 YYEKEE (reference sequence). J lost 4 bases, V lost 4 bases, and 12 bases had no gene match. The CDR3 consists of 17 residues. CDR3 sequence: CASSVKSGTGGPYEQYF. For the CDR3, the DNA is TGTGCCAGCAGCGTTAAGTCCGGGACAGGGGGCCCTTACGAGCAGTACTTC.

This chain connects TRBV7-3 to TRBJ1-2, with TRBD1 identical over 8 bases. Germline V lookup: CDR1 SGHTA, CDR2 FQGTGA. The J segment lost 4 bases and the V segment lost 3 bases, leaving 4 bases of the junction unmatched. The CDR3 is 14 residues long. The CDR3 DNA sequence: TGTGCCAGCAGCTTGTACGGGACAGGCTATGGCTACACCTTC. As protein: CASSLYGTGYGYTF.

The genes are TRBV4-2 and TRBJ1-2; D not certain. V lost 1 base to trimming and J lost 4 bases, with 10 bases between them. The CDR3 runs to 14 residues. The germline gives CDR1 LGHNA, CDR2 YNFKEQ. The CDR3: CASSQAPNSYGYTF. CDR3 nucleotide sequence: TGTGCCAGCAGCCAAGCTCCCAATAGCTATGGCTACACCTTC.

In its sample, this clone was seen once. The V and J genes are TRBV28 and TRBJ2-1, with TRBD2 matching over 10 bases. CDR1 and CDR2 from the germline V gene are MDHEN and SYDVKM. The ends lost 5 bases at V and 3 bases at J; junction bases unmatched: 13. This CDR3 has 18 amino acids. CDR3 bases: TGTGCCAGCAGTCAATTAACCCGGACTAGCGGAAACTACAATGAGCAGTTCTTC. The encoded protein is CASSQLTRTSGNYNEQFF.

This clone was picked up one time. At one boundary the junction diverges from the germline segment, which might be a read error. This chain joins TRBV4-1 and TRBJ2-7; 7 bases agree with TRBD1. Germline V gene data show CDR1 as MGHRA and CDR2 as YSYEKL. The CDR3 runs 13 residues. The CDR3 loop is CASSPGQSYERYF. CDR3 in DNA: TGCGCCAGCAGCCCGGGACAGTCGTACGAGCGGTACTTC.

V is TRBV4-1 and J is TRBJ1-2; 7 bases align to TRBD1. The J segment lost 8 bases and the V segment lost 3 bases, leaving 12 bases of the junction unmatched. This CDR3 spans 15 amino acids. Germline lookup yields CDR1 MGHRA and CDR2 YSYEKL. Here the CDR3 DNA reads TGCGCCAGCAGCCAGTCCACGACAGGGTCATTGGGCTACACCTTC. This gives the protein CASSQSTTGSLGYTF.

This clone came up a few times. The chain employs TRBV6-1 and TRBJ2-1, with a tentative D call TRBD1 (5 bases). CDR1 is MNHNS, CDR2 SASEGT, per germline. There are 16 residues in the CDR3. The ends were cut back, 0 bases at V and 0 bases at J, with 9 bases in the middle. Here the CDR3 reads CASSEALRGSYNEQFF. The CDR3 bases are TGTGCCAGCAGTGAAGCGCTTAGGGGCTCCTACAATGAGCAGTTCTTC.

The sample holds a few counts of this clone. The V gene is TRBV6-2 or TRBV6-3, the J gene TRBJ1-3; D is ambiguous. The CDR3 totals 13 residues. Trimming took 6 bases from V and 2 from J, leaving 8 bases between them. The V gene's germline CDR1 is MNHEY and CDR2 SVGEGT. Here the CDR3 DNA reads TGTGCCAGCAGCGGAACTACTGGAAACACCATATATTTT. Amino acid sequence: CASSGTTGNTIYF.